These T cell receptor beta chains were read from a single sample in a study of T cells in Graves' hyperthyroidism and ophthalmopathy. In TCRdb, the multiplex PCR reads were re-called with MiXCR into one record per CDR3 protein. The sample has some 560,000 distinct CDR3 sequences; approximately 15% are singletons. Sequencing was performed on blood. The receptors derive from a woman between 40 and 50 years old with Graves' hyperthyroidism. CDR3s include the opening cysteine and the closing phenylalanine or tryptophan. Fields, in order: V gene, clone size, D gene, CDR3 protein. The D gene is left open where the match is weak. Clone size is given for some rows only: seen once, a few or many times, or a class if the clone is expanded.

TRBV7-3	NA	NA	CASSLTGPGSYEQYF
TRBV20-1	many	TRBD1	CSAPSGTGRTEQYF
TRBV3-1	many	NA	CASSSASYNEQFF
TRBV25-1	NA	NA	CASSDEEGTYNEQFF
TRBV20-1	many	TRBD2	CSAALPKGLVRETQYF
TRBV20-1	NA	NA	CSAPQGTLDYGYTF
TRBV13	many	TRBD1	CASSSRRQGYYEQYF
TRBV12-3/TRBV12-4	many	NA	CASTSRASSYNEQFF
TRBV28	many	TRBD1	CASTAGQGNYGYTF
TRBV5-1	NA	NA	CASSLAQGRTGELFF
TRBV5-1	many	TRBD2	CASSSLLAGGPTDTQYF
TRBV20-1	many	NA	CSARQLGATLNTEAFF
TRBV20-1	many	TRBD2	CSAGTSGLSTDTQYF
TRBV11-2	many	NA	CASSLDRPGAGELFF
TRBV28	many	NA	CASSSPLGTDTQYF
TRBV11-1	many	TRBD2	CASSETSAFPGELFF
TRBV2	many	TRBD1	CASSEVLTGYGYTF
TRBV5-1	many	TRBD2	CASSGGRARDEQFF
TRBV7-2	many	TRBD1	CASQEGRTGLNEKLFF
TRBV5-6	NA	TRBD2	CASSLQQTSGSNEQFF
TRBV28	many	TRBD1	CASSLLGQILNYGYTF
TRBV28	many	NA	CASSPLSQGNEQFF
TRBV20-1	many	TRBD2	CSASFPAGGSYEQYF
TRBV7-2	many	TRBD1	CASSSDRGRQTQYF
TRBV20-1	many	NA	CSAPRGISYEQYF
TRBV6-2/TRBV6-3	many	TRBD1	CASIKTGATEAFF
TRBV6-1	many	NA	CATRPYGSNEQFF
TRBV27	few	NA	CASSFYPGQSYEQYF
TRBV3-1	many	NA	CATRRGVNEQFF
TRBV12-3/TRBV12-4	many	NA	CASSRLGQGEQFF